A single sample gave rise to the 17 T cell receptor beta chains below, sequenced in a study of shared clonotypes between healthy human individuals. Sequencing used immunoSEQ multiplex PCR; TCRdb keeps in-frame clones, though not all of them. The sample records about 510,000 clones, about four fifths being singletons. The specimen sequenced was PBMCs. The origin of the receptors is a woman aged 40-49 years in good health. Some clones in this sample may be carry-over from other donors' samples.

The V and J genes are TRBV7-9 and TRBJ1-5, with 7 bases fitting TRBD1. The CDR3 has 19 residues. Germline V lookup: CDR1 SEHNR, CDR2 FQNEAQ (reference sequence). The junction had 12 bases not matched to a gene; V was cut back by 1 base and J by 0 bases. This CDR3 reads CASSLGSLTGTRSNQPQHF. In DNA form, the CDR3 reads TGTGCCAGCAGCTTAGGTTCCCTGACAGGGACGCGTAGCAATCAGCCCCAGCATTTT.

The chain has TRBV28 and TRBJ1-1, with 9 nucleotides matching TRBD1. The CDR3 runs to 14 residues. Germline values: CDR1 MDHEN, CDR2 SYDVKM. After removal of 5 bases from V and 4 bases from J, the junction contained 5 bases not matched to a gene. CDR3 nucleotide sequence: TGTGCCAGCAGTCCTTCGACAGGGGGCACTGAAGCTTTCTTT. Translated: CASSPSTGGTEAFF.

The chain employs TRBV4-2 and TRBJ1-2; unclear D gene. Per the germline V gene, CDR1 is LGHNA and CDR2 is YNFKEQ. The germline V and J ends were trimmed by 0 bases and 4 bases, with 21 bases remaining between them. The CDR3 is 18 residues long. The CDR3 is CASSQEIGALPTPYGYTF. The CDR3 DNA follows: TGTGCCAGCAGCCAAGAAATAGGAGCCCTCCCAACCCCCTATGGCTACACCTTC.

The chain uses TRBV15 and TRBJ2-3; D uncertain. With 2 bases removed from V and 5 bases from J, the gap between germline ends came to 5 bases. The CDR3 length is 12 residues. Germline V gives CDR1 LNHNV, CDR2 YYDKDF (reference sequence). The CDR3 region is CATSRNRDTQYF. Written as DNA, the CDR3 is TGTGCCACCAGCAGAAACCGAGATACGCAGTATTTT.

Of note for this clone: Other DNA variants within this sample encode the same CDR3. The genes are TRBV20-1 and TRBJ2-1; unclear D gene. Trimming removed 5 bases from V and 6 bases from J, with 5 bases in between. The CDR3 is 10 amino acids. CDR1 and CDR2 (germline): DFQATT, SNEGSKA (reference sequence). CDR3 amino acids: CSALGNEQFF. CDR3 DNA sequence: TGCAGTGCTTTGGGCAATGAGCAGTTCTTC.

This clone has just one count. The chain uses TRBV9 and TRBJ2-7; TRBD2 is a possible D gene (5 bases). The CDR3 runs 13 residues. CDR1 is SGDLS, CDR2 YYNGEE, per germline. Deletions cut 4 bases from V and 4 bases from J, with 12 bases between. In nucleotides, the CDR3 is TGTGCCAGCAGCCGAGACTCGGGATACGAGCAGTACTTC. It translates to CASSRDSGYEQYF.

This chain joins TRBV6-5 and TRBJ1-2; D may be TRBD1 (6 bases). V lost 3 bases, J lost 4 bases, and 12 bases lay in between. Per the germline V gene, CDR1 is MNHEY and CDR2 is SVGAGI. There are 14 residues in the CDR3. The CDR3 DNA follows: TGTGCCAGCAGTTATACGACAGGTCCCTATGGCTACACCTTC. As protein: CASSYTTGPYGYTF.

V usage is TRBV2 and J usage is TRBJ2-1; 7 positions agree with TRBD2. Germline V gives CDR1 SNHLY, CDR2 FYNNEI. V gave up 2 bases and J gave up 4 bases; unmatched junction bases: 5. The CDR3 runs 15 residues. The CDR3: CASSESAGTYNEQFF. The CDR3 region has the DNA TGTGCCAGCAGTGAATCAGCGGGAACTTACAATGAGCAGTTCTTC.

The chain combines TRBV18 with TRBJ2-3; 8 nucleotides agree with TRBD2. This CDR3 comprises 16 residues. V shed 3 bases and J 4 bases; nucleotides not matched to a gene: 9. Germline-derived CDR1 and CDR2 are KGHSH and LQKENI. The CDR3 DNA reads TGTGCCAGCTCACCGATAGCGGGGTGGAGCGCAGATACGCAGTATTTT. The encoded protein is CASSPIAGWSADTQYF. Using reference TRBV18 and TRBJ2-3 for the parts outside the CDR3, the full variable domain is NAGVMQNPRHLVRRRGQEARLRCSPMKGHSHVYWYRQLPEEGLKFMVYLQKENIIDESGMPKERFSAEFPKEGPSILRIQQVVRGDSAAYFCASSPIAGWSADTQYFGPGTRLTVL.

The table lists this clone with a count of one. The chain couples TRBV30 to TRBJ1-2, with 7 bases identical to TRBD1. Germline V gives CDR1 GTSNPN, CDR2 SVGIG (reference sequence). The CDR3 loop spans 14 amino acids. V lost 3 bases, J lost 2 bases, and 6 bases stayed unmatched. The chain's CDR3 is CAWRGDSGNYGYTF. DNA of the CDR3: TGTGCCTGGAGGGGGGACAGCGGCAACTATGGCTACACCTTC.

The rearrangement links TRBV18 to TRBJ2-3, with 8 bases fitting TRBD1. Germline V lookup: CDR1 KGHSH, CDR2 LQKENI. The CDR3 is made up of 16 amino acids. Germline trimming cut 3 bases from V and 0 bases from J; bases unmatched to any gene: 5. The CDR3 loop is CASSPRTGPSTDTQYF. CDR3 in DNA: TGTGCCAGCTCACCCAGGACAGGGCCTAGCACAGATACGCAGTATTTT.

The chain employs TRBV9 and TRBJ2-3, with TRBD2 matching 8 bases. The CDR3 consists of 17 residues. The V and J ends lost 4 bases and 3 bases, in that order; junction bases with no gene match: 13. The germline gives CDR1 SGDLS, CDR2 YYNGEE. CDR3 bases: TGTGCCAGCAGCCCCCGCTCGGGGGGCGGGAGGACAGATACGCAGTATTTT. Protein product: CASSPRSGGGRTDTQYF. The variable domain in full, completed from reference TRBV9 and TRBJ2-3, reads DSGVTQTPKHLITATGQRVTLRCSPRSGDLSVYWYQQSLDQGLQFLIQYYNGEERAKGNILERFSAQQFPDLHSELNLSSLELGDSALYFCASSPRSGGGRTDTQYFGPGTRLTVL.

The rearrangement joins TRBV2 to TRBJ1-4; a possible D gene is TRBD1 (5 bases). V dropped 4 bases and J dropped 7 bases, with 16 bases sitting between them. CDR1 and CDR2 from the germline V gene are SNHLY and FYNNEI. CDR3 length: 15 residues. The DNA for the CDR3 is TGTGCCAGCAGTGTAGGGCAGGGTGAAGGTGAAAAACTGTTTTTT. This codes for CASSVGQGEGEKLFF.

This clone was observed at least ten times. The chain has TRBV6-1 and TRBJ2-3, with TRBD1 identical over 9 bases. The germline V gene encodes CDR1 MNHNS and CDR2 SASEGT. Unmatched junction bases numbered 8, after V lost 6 bases and J lost 4 bases. The CDR3 length is 15 residues. CDR3 bases: TGTGCCAGCAGGCCGCCGGGACAGGGCCCAGATACGCAGTATTTT. Its translation: CASRPPGQGPDTQYF.

The chain employs TRBV6-5 and TRBJ2-7; no clear D. The CDR3 is 13 residues long. Germline CDR1 reads MNHEY; CDR2 reads SVGAGI. The germline V and J ends were trimmed by 8 bases and 0 bases, with 11 bases remaining between them. The CDR3 region has the DNA TGTGCCAGCCGAACAGTGAGCTCCTACGAGCAGTACTTC. Translation gives CASRTVSSYEQYF.

The chain joins TRBV28 to TRBJ2-5, with 10 bases matching TRBD1. Germline trimming cut 5 bases from V and 5 bases from J; bases unmatched to any gene: 11. Germline CDR1 MDHEN, CDR2 SYDVKM. The CDR3 sequence is 16 residues long. In DNA, the CDR3 is TGTGCCAGCAGTCCACAGGGACAGGGGTATGGGGAGACCCAGTACTTC. Translated: CASSPQGQGYGETQYF.

The V gene is TRBV5-1, the J gene TRBJ1-2; 8 bases line up with TRBD1. Germline V gives CDR1 SGHRS, CDR2 YFSETQ. The CDR3 is 15 amino acids. V shed 0 bases, J shed 3 bases, and the junction held 4 bases outside the gene matches. The CDR3 protein is CASSLVQGQDYGYTF. Written as DNA, the CDR3 is TGCGCCAGCAGCTTGGTCCAGGGACAGGACTATGGCTACACCTTC.